These T cell receptor beta chains were read from a single sample in a study of cytomegalovirus exposure and HLA in healthy donors. Profiling relied on immunoSEQ multiplex PCR, and the TCRdb table lists in-frame clones only, not all of them. The table has some 150,000 clones, 70% to 90% seen once. The sequenced material came from PBMCs. The receptors were gathered from a young woman in good health and CMV-seronegative. Each CDR3 is given with its conserved first and last residue. A D gene is named only where the DNA matches it firmly. Size is omitted from some rows. Given values are once, few, many or a class for expanded clones.

j_call v_call clone_size d_call cdr3_aa cdr3_nt
TRBJ2-3 TRBV10-3 . TRBD2 CAISESSGSSTQYF TGTGCCATCAGTGAGTCCAGCGGGAGCTCTACGCAGTATTTT
TRBJ1-1 TRBV2 . . CASRVLGVRNTEAFF TGTGCCAGCAGGGTCCTAGGGGTGAGAAACACTGAAGCTTTCTTT
TRBJ2-2 TRBV29-1 . TRBD1 CSVPGGQGANTGELFF TGCAGCGTCCCAGGGGGGCAGGGGGCAAATACCGGGGAGCTGTTTTTT
TRBJ2-1 TRBV7-9 . TRBD1 CASRHWTGGYNEQFF TGTGCCAGCAGACACTGGACAGGGGGGTACAATGAGCAGTTCTTC
TRBJ1-5 TRBV27 . . CASSLKGQPQHF TGTGCCAGCAGTTTAAAGGGGCAGCCCCAGCATTTT
TRBJ2-7 TRBV5-1 . TRBD2 CASNNGGTYEQYF TGCGCCAGCAACAACGGGGGGACGTACGAGCAGTACTTC
TRBJ2-1 TRBV18 . TRBD2 CASSPTSGSLNEQFF TGTGCCAGCTCACCGACTAGCGGGAGCCTCAATGAGCAGTTCTTC
TRBJ2-2 TRBV4-2 . . CASSPPMEVGELFF TGTGCCAGCAGCCCCCCAATGGAGGTCGGGGAGCTGTTTTTT
TRBJ1-1 TRBV14 . TRBD1 CASSRHRDRGTEAFF TGTGCCAGCAGCCGACACCGGGACAGGGGCACTGAAGCTTTCTTT
TRBJ2-1 TRBV15 once TRBD2 CATTASGRFWYNEQFF TGTGCCACCACTGCTAGCGGGAGATTTTGGTACAATGAGCAGTTCTTC
TRBJ1-2 TRBV12-5 . TRBD1 CASVRGTGEVYGYTF TGTGCTAGCGTCCGAGGGACAGGCGAAGTCTATGGCTACACCTTC
TRBJ2-3 TRBV11-2 . TRBD2 CASSLKGRGLAGTDTQYF TGTGCCAGCAGCTTAAAGGGCCGAGGACTAGCAGGCACAGATACGCAGTATTTT
TRBJ2-7 TRBV7-3 . TRBD2 CASSLKTSGYF TGTGCCAGCAGCTTAAAGACTAGCGGGTACTTC
TRBJ2-4 TRBV6-5 . . CASSYLSVQYF TGTGCCAGCAGTTATCTGAGTGTACAGTACTTC
TRBJ2-1 TRBV6-1 . . CASSLRGSSYNEQFF TGTGCCAGCTCACTCAGGGGAAGCTCCTACAATGAGCAGTTCTTC
TRBJ2-7 TRBV27 . . CASMVDYGAYEQYF TGTGCCAGCATGGTCGACTACGGAGCCTACGAGCAGTACTTC
TRBJ2-2 TRBV2 . . CASSGTTRGGGELFF TGTGCCAGCAGTGGGACCACTAGGGGGGGCGGGGAGCTGTTTTTT
TRBJ2-7 TRBV21-1 few . CASSKGQTSGAYEQYF TGTGCCAGCAGCAAAGGACAGACTAGCGGGGCCTACGAGCAGTACTTC
TRBJ1-5 TRBV30 . . CARCFRRYACLNQPQHF .
TRBJ2-7 TRBV10-3 . . CAIRAQPHSYEQYF TGTGCCATCAGGGCCCAACCCCACTCCTACGAGCAGTACTTC
TRBJ2-7 TRBV7-2 . TRBD2 CASSSSLSGISYEQYF TGTGCCAGCAGCTCATCATTGAGCGGGATATCGTACGAGCAGTACTTC